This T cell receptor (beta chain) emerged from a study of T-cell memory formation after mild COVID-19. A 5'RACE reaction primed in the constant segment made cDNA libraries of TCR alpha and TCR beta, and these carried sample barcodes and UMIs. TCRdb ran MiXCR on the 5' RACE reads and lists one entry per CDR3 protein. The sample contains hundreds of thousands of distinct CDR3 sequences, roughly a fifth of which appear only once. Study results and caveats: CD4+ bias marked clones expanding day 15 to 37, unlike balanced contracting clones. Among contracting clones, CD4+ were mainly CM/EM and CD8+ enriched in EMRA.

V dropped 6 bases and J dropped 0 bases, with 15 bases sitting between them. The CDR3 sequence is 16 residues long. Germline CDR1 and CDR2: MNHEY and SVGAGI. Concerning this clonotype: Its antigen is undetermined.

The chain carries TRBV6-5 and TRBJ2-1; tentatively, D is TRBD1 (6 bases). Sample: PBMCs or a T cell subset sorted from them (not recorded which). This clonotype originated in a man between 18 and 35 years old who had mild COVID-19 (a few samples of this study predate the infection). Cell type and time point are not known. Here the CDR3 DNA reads TGTGCCAGCAGCAACGACAGGTCCCGCTCCTACAATGAGCAGTTCTTC. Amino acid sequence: CASSNDRSRSYNEQFF.